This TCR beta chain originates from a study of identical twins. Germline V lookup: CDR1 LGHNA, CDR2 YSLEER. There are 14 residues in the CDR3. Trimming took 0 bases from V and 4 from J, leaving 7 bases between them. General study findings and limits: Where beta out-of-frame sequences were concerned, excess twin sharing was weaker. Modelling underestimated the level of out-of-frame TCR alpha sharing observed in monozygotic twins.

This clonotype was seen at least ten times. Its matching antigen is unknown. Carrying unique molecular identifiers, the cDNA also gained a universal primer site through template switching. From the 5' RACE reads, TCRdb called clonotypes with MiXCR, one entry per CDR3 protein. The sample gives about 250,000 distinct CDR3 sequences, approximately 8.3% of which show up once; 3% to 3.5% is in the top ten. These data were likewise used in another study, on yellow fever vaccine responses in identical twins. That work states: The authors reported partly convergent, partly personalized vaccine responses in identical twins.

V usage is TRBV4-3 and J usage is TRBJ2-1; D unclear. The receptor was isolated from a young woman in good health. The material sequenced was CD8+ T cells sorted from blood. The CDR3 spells CASSQDRNYNEQFF. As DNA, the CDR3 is TGCGCCAGCAGCCAAGATCGAAATTACAATGAGCAGTTCTTC.